The 32 T cell receptor beta chains below come from one sample, sequenced in a study of CD8+CD57+ T cells in acquired aplastic anemia. Patients picked for sequencing had shown CD8+CD57+ cell expansion detected by flow cytometry. The template for TCR beta VDJ and CDR3 sequence profiling was genomic DNA. From the reads, TCRdb called clonotypes with MiXCR, one entry per CDR3 protein. Found here are 130,000 or so distinct CDR3 sequences, under 65% of them singletons; the top ten hold under 35%. Material for sequencing was sorted CD4+, CD8+, or CD8+CD57+ T cells (not recorded which) from PBMCs. Receptors were obtained from a human donor with aplastic anemia.

This chain joins TRBV19 and TRBJ1-1; D gene unclear. Germline CDR1 and CDR2: LNHDA and SQIVND (reference sequence). With 8 bases removed from V and 10 bases from J, the gap between germline ends came to 20 bases. The CDR3 length is 13 residues. The CDR3 DNA reads TGTGCCAGTGTCCAGGTTGGCGCCGTTGGAGCTTTCTTT. Translation gives CASVQVGAVGAFF.

This clonotype was found many times. The gene calls are TRBV10-3 and TRBJ2-7; 8 bases map to TRBD1. V lost 6 bases, J lost 5 bases, and 6 bases stayed unmatched. CDR1 and CDR2 (germline): ENHRY, SYGVKD. This CDR3 is 13 amino acids long. The CDR3 sequence: CAIRTGDSDEQYF. The CDR3 bases are TGTGCCATCAGGACAGGGGACTCGGACGAGCAGTACTTC.

The V gene is TRBV24-1, the J gene TRBJ2-7, with TRBD2 as a possible D gene (6 bases). The V and J ends lost 6 bases and 7 bases respectively, with 9 bases between them. Germline values: CDR1 KGHDR, CDR2 SFDVKD. There are 11 residues in the CDR3. The CDR3 nucleotides are TGTGCCACCAGTCACAGCGGGGAGCAGTACTTC. Amino acids: CATSHSGEQYF.

The J gene is TRBJ2-5, the V gene TRBV2, with 7 bases that match TRBD1. V gave up 3 bases and J gave up 4 bases; unmatched junction bases: 8. Germline V lookup: CDR1 SNHLY, CDR2 FYNNEI. CDR3 length: 15 amino acids. CDR3 protein: CASSDIGRGRETQYF. DNA of the CDR3: TGTGCCAGCAGTGATATTGGTAGGGGGCGAGAGACCCAGTACTTC.

The rearrangement uses TRBV7-2 and TRBJ2-5; 10 nucleotides match TRBD2. The CDR3 totals 15 residues. V gave up 1 base and J gave up 5 bases; unmatched junction bases: 4. The germline V gene has CDR1 SGHTA and CDR2 FQGNSA. CDR3 in amino acids: CASSLGPSGGETQYF. CDR3 nucleotides: TGTGCCAGCAGCTTAGGTCCTAGCGGGGGTGAGACCCAGTACTTC.

This clonotype was seen at least ten times. The gene calls are TRBV11-3 and TRBJ1-1, with D hard to call. Germline assignment: CDR1 SGHNT and CDR2 YENEEA. CDR3 size: 13 residues. V lost 6 bases, J lost 6 bases, and 14 bases lay in between. As DNA, the CDR3 is TGTGCCAGCAGTCGACACCTCCGACCTGAAGCTTTCTTT. Amino acid sequence: CASSRHLRPEAFF.

The V gene is TRBV29-1, the J gene TRBJ1-1, with D possibly being TRBD1 (5 bases). The length of the CDR3 is 13 residues. V lost 4 bases to trimming and J lost 0 bases, with 9 bases between them. Germline CDR1 is SQVTM and CDR2 is ANQGSEA. CDR3 residues: CSVARDLNTEAFF. The CDR3 DNA reads TGCAGCGTTGCAAGGGACCTGAACACTGAAGCTTTCTTT.

The chain has TRBV7-6 and TRBJ2-6; D gene unclear. The CDR3 covers 14 residues. CDR1 and CDR2 (germline): SGHVS, FNYEAQ. The germline V and J ends were trimmed by 3 bases and 1 base, with 4 bases remaining between them. For the CDR3, the DNA is TGTGCCAGCAGCTTGGGGTCTGGGGCCAACGTCCTGACTTTC. This gives the protein CASSLGSGANVLTF.

This clonotype was recorded a few times. This chain's CDR3 is CASGGWRTDYGYTF. The CDR3 DNA reads TGTGCCAGCGGGGGGTGGCGGACCGACTATGGCTACACCTTC. The V call is TRBV27, the J call TRBJ1-2; D possibly corresponds to TRBD1 (5 bases). Per germline, CDR1 MNHEY and CDR2 SMNVEV (reference sequence). V was cut by 8 bases and J by 3 bases, with 16 bases left in between. The CDR3 length is 14 residues.

V gene TRBV15 combines with J gene TRBJ2-2, with D possibly matching TRBD1 (5 bases). The CDR3 contains 15 residues. Trimming stripped 2 bases from V and 1 base from J, with 8 bases between. The V gene's germline CDR1 is LNHNV and CDR2 YYDKDF (reference sequence). CDR3 amino acids: CATSRHTGNTGELFF. The CDR3 DNA sequence: TGTGCCACCAGCAGACATACAGGGAACACCGGGGAGCTGTTTTTT.

The CDR3 DNA is TGCAGCGCATGTGGCGGGGCAGCCGTGGGGAACGAGCAGTACTTC. This encodes CSACGGAAVGNEQYF. The V gene is TRBV29-1, the J gene TRBJ2-7, with D possibly being TRBD2 (6 bases). Germline V gene data show CDR1 as SQVTM and CDR2 as ANQGSEA. This CDR3 has 15 amino acids. Trimming left V 7 bases short and J 5 bases short, with 24 bases between.

The V gene is TRBV15, the J gene TRBJ1-1, with D uncertain. Looked up from germline, CDR1 is LNHNV and CDR2 is YYDKDF (reference sequence). The V and J ends lost 4 bases and 7 bases respectively, with 13 bases between them. The CDR3 runs 13 residues. Here the CDR3 DNA reads TGTGCCACCAGCACGAGACTAAACTATGAAGCTTTCTTT. Its translation is CATSTRLNYEAFF.

This chain links TRBV2 with TRBJ2-7, with D possibly being TRBD1 or TRBD2 (5 bases each). Trimming took 7 bases from V and 2 from J, leaving 9 bases between them. The CDR3 has 12 residues. CDR1 and CDR2 (germline): SNHLY, FYNNEI. The CDR3 loop reads CASNGGTYEQYF. The CDR3 coding sequence is TGTGCCAGCAATGGGGGTACCTACGAGCAGTACTTC.

The chain employs TRBV5-5 and TRBJ1-6; weak D call: TRBD1 (5 bases). V shed 1 base and J shed 4 bases, with 12 bases lying between them. The CDR3 has 16 amino acids. Germline V CDR1 and CDR2: SGHKS, YYEKEE (reference sequence). CDR3 residues: CASSLRTPSYNSPLHF. The CDR3, as DNA: TGTGCCAGCAGCTTGAGGACACCGTCTTATAATTCACCCCTCCACTTT.

The J gene is TRBJ2-1, the V gene TRBV13; no clear D gene. The germline V gene encodes CDR1 PRHDT and CDR2 FYEKMQ (reference sequence). The germline V and J ends were trimmed by 1 base and 4 bases, with 17 bases remaining between them. The CDR3 length is 17 residues. As DNA, the CDR3 is TGTGCCAGCAGCTTAGCCGCGGCTCCCGCCGGATACAATGAGCAGTTCTTC. It encodes CASSLAAAPAGYNEQFF.

V and J are TRBV6-1 and TRBJ1-2; D unclear. The length of the CDR3 is 14 residues. Looked up from germline, CDR1 is MNHNS and CDR2 is SASEGT. V was clipped by 0 bases and J by 8 bases, with 13 bases between them. DNA of the CDR3: TGTGCCAGCAGTGAAGCATGGGGAATGGGAGGCTACACCTTC. Translation: CASSEAWGMGGYTF.

The rearrangement uses TRBV19 and TRBJ2-1; 9 bases align to TRBD2. CDR3 size: 14 residues. Germline CDR1 reads LNHDA; CDR2 reads SQIVND (reference sequence). V lost 6 bases and J lost 9; bases outside the gene matches: 9. The DNA of the CDR3 is TGTGCCAGTAGCCCAGGGGCGGGGGGGGTTGAGCAGTTCTTC. Residues: CASSPGAGGVEQFF.

As regards this clonotype: Mismatch with germline at one junction end may stem from a read error. The chain joins TRBV7-3 to TRBJ2-1, with a weak D call TRBD1 (5 bases). This CDR3 region has 15 residues. CDR1 and CDR2 (germline): SGHTA, FQGTGA. The CDR3 here is CASSTDSSSYNEQSF. The CDR3 DNA follows: TGTGCCAGCAGCACCGACAGCAGCTCCTACAATGAGCAGTCCTTC.

The V call is TRBV2, the J call TRBJ1-2; no clear D gene. The CDR3 is 10 amino acids. Germline V gene lookup returns CDR1 SNHLY and CDR2 FYNNEI. Trimming removed 8 bases from V and 5 bases from J, with 6 bases in between. The CDR3: CASLGYGYTF. CDR3 in DNA: TGTGCCAGCCTCGGTTATGGCTACACCTTC.

This clonotype was counted many times. The V and J genes are TRBV15 and TRBJ2-7, with 11 nucleotides matching TRBD1. CDR1 is LNHNV, CDR2 YYDKDF, per germline (reference sequence). With 3 bases clipped from V and 4 bases from J, the junction kept 2 bases outside the gene matches. CDR3 length equals 14 residues. The CDR3 sequence is CATSRDRGQYEQYF. CDR3 in DNA: TGTGCCACCAGCAGGGACAGGGGGCAATACGAGCAGTACTTC.

The chain uses TRBV7-2 and TRBJ2-7; D may be TRBD2 (5 bases). Per the germline V gene, CDR1 is SGHTA and CDR2 is FQGNSA. Trimming cost V 3 bases and J 4 bases, with 16 bases left between them. CDR3 size: 15 residues. The CDR3 sequence is CASSFGAEWTYEQYF. In DNA, the CDR3 is TGTGCCAGCAGCTTCGGAGCGGAGTGGACTTACGAGCAGTACTTC.

This clonotype was counted only a few times. The chain joins TRBV10-3 to TRBJ1-1; 8 positions agree with TRBD1. Per the germline V gene, CDR1 is ENHRY and CDR2 is SYGVKD. V shed 6 bases and J 8 bases; nucleotides not matched to a gene: 2. This CDR3 region has 11 residues. CDR3: CAIRGQEEAFF. Here the CDR3 DNA reads TGTGCCATCAGGGGACAGGAAGAAGCTTTCTTT.

The chain combines TRBV19 with TRBJ1-2; a possible D gene is TRBD1 (6 bases). Germline CDR1 is LNHDA and CDR2 is SQIVND (reference sequence). V was pared by 4 bases and J by 6 bases, with 9 bases between. The CDR3 contains 12 residues. In DNA, the CDR3 is TGTGCCAGTAGTAGCTACAGGGATGGCTACACCTTC. It codes for CASSSYRDGYTF. Filled out from reference TRBV19 and TRBJ1-2, the complete variable domain reads DGGITQSPKYLFRKEGQNVTLSCEQNLNHDAMYWYRQDPGQGLRLIYYSQIVNDFQKGDIAEGYSVSREKKESFPLTVTSAQKNPTAFYLCASSSYRDGYTFGSGTRLTVV.

This clonotype was seen just once. The genes are TRBV5-1 and TRBJ2-7, with TRBD2 as a possible D gene (5 bases). Germline V gene lookup returns CDR1 SGHRS and CDR2 YFSETQ. This CDR3 comprises 12 residues. Trimming removed 1 base from V and 7 bases from J, with 9 bases in between. CDR3 residues: CASSLMTNEQYF. CDR3 nucleotide sequence: TGCGCCAGCAGCTTGATGACTAATGAGCAGTACTTC.

At least ten counts were recorded for this clonotype. The rearrangement uses TRBV11-1 and TRBJ2-5; TRBD2 agrees at 13 bases. The CDR3 spans 17 residues. Per the germline V gene, CDR1 is SGHAT and CDR2 is FQDESV (reference sequence). V dropped 2 bases and J dropped 0; count of bases not matched to a gene: 3. The CDR3 sequence: CASSLIGTSGNQETQYF. The CDR3 bases are TGTGCCAGCAGCTTAATAGGGACTAGCGGGAACCAAGAGACCCAGTACTTC.

This clonotype was picked up a small number of times. The chain carries TRBV24-1 and TRBJ2-7; 7 bases fit TRBD2. Germline loops: CDR1 KGHDR, CDR2 SFDVKD. The CDR3 length is 14 residues. V shed 5 bases and J 5 bases; nucleotides not matched to a gene: 8. CDR3 sequence: CATSGVRERDEQYF. The CDR3 DNA is TGTGCCACCAGTGGTGTGCGGGAGCGCGACGAGCAGTACTTC.

The V gene is TRBV6-5, the J gene TRBJ2-2; 8 positions match TRBD2. This CDR3 region has 16 residues. CDR1 MNHEY and CDR2 SVGAGI come from the germline V gene. V shed 4 bases, J shed 4 bases, and the junction held 8 bases outside the gene matches. Written as DNA, the CDR3 is TGTGCCAGCAGTTTGACTAGCGTACCTCTCACCGGGGAGCTGTTTTTT. Its protein product is CASSLTSVPLTGELFF.

At least ten counts were recorded for this clonotype. The gene calls are TRBV7-9 and TRBJ2-7; 7 bases agree with TRBD1. Germline trimming cut 8 bases from V and 2 bases from J; bases unmatched to any gene: 18. Per germline, CDR1 SEHNR and CDR2 FQNEAQ (reference sequence). CDR3 length: 17 amino acids. CDR3 in amino acids: CASGPTRQGRVAYEQYF. CDR3 nucleotides: TGTGCCAGCGGCCCAACCAGACAGGGAAGGGTGGCCTACGAGCAGTACTTC. The full variable domain, rest sourced from reference TRBV7-9 and TRBJ2-7, is DTGVSQNPRHKITKRGQNVTFRCDPISEHNRLYWYRQTLGQGPEFLTYFQNEAQLEKSRLLSDRFSAERPKGSFSTLEIQRTEQGDSAMYLCASGPTRQGRVAYEQYFGPGTRLTVT.

The chain joins TRBV2 to TRBJ1-1, with D hard to call. The CDR3 contains 12 residues. CDR1 is SNHLY, CDR2 FYNNEI, per germline. The V end was cut by 3 bases, the J end by 8 bases, with 10 bases between. The CDR3 loop is CASSDSSTEAFF. The CDR3 DNA reads as TGTGCCAGCAGTGACAGTTCCACCGAAGCTTTCTTT.

The gene calls are TRBV20-1 and TRBJ2-7, with TRBD2 matching over 11 bases. The V segment lost 0 bases and the J segment 2 bases; nucleotides outside the gene matches: 3. Germline V CDR1 and CDR2: DFQATT, SNEGSKA (reference sequence). This CDR3 contains 15 residues. CDR3 DNA: TGCAGTGCTAGAGATCAGACTAGCGGGACCTACGAGCAGTACTTC. It translates to CSARDQTSGTYEQYF.

This sequence joins TRBV5-4 and TRBJ2-7; tentative D call: TRBD2 (5 bases). From germline, CDR1 is SGHNT and CDR2 YYREEE (reference sequence). There are 16 residues in the CDR3. The V and J ends lost 0 bases and 0 bases respectively, with 13 bases between them. The CDR3 sequence is CASSLAPDWSSYEQYF. As DNA, the CDR3 is TGTGCCAGCAGCTTGGCCCCGGACTGGAGCTCCTACGAGCAGTACTTC.

This chain joins TRBV25-1 and TRBJ1-4; D perhaps matches TRBD1 (6 bases). Trimming took off 3 bases at V and 2 bases at J, with 16 bases between the two ends. Germline V CDR1 and CDR2: MGHDK, SYGVNS. The CDR3 loop spans 17 amino acids. This CDR3 reads CASSDRTRTGTNEKLFF. The CDR3 DNA follows: TGTGCCAGCAGTGACCGAACAAGAACAGGGACTAATGAAAAACTGTTTTTT. The full variable domain, its missing parts supplied by reference TRBV25-1 and TRBJ1-4, is EADIYQTPRYLVIGTGKKITLECSQTMGHDKMYWYQQDPGMELHLIHYSYGVNSTEKGDLSSESTVSRIRTEHFPLTLESARPSHTSQYLCASSDRTRTGTNEKLFFGSGTQLSVL.